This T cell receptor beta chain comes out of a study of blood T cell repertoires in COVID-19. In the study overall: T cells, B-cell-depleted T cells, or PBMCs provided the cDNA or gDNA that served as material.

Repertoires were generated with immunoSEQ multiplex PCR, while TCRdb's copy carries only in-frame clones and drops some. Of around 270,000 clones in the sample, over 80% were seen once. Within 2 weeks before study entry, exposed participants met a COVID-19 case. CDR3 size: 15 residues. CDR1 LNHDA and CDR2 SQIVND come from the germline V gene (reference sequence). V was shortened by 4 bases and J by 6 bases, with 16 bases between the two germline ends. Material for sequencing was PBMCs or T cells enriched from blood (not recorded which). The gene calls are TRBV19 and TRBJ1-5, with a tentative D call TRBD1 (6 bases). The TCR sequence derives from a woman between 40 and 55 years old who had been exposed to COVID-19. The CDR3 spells CASSRGRGGGQPQHF. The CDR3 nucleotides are TGTGCCAGTAGTAGGGGCAGGGGAGGGGGTCAGCCCCAGCATTTT.